This T cell receptor (beta chain) appears in the sequencing data of a study of cytomegalovirus exposure and HLA in healthy donors. This PCR relied on a set of 60 Vbeta primers and 13 Jbeta primers. Method: immunoSEQ multiplex PCR; TCRdb's copy keeps in-frame clones and lacks some. This table has about 77,000 clones, roughly 80% appearing once. Notes on the study in general: Presence/absence analyses took donor sequencing depth as roughly uniform. In vitro confirmation showed three CMV-associated chains to be CMV antigen specific.

V lost 4 bases and J lost 0, with 14 bases in between. This CDR3 is built from 16 residues. Looked up from germline, CDR1 is SGHRS and CDR2 is YFSETQ. This clone was picked up a small number of times. Its antigen is not known. The sequencing input was PBMCs. The sequence derives from a man between 40 and 49 years old in good health and CMV-seronegative. V usage is TRBV5-1 and J usage is TRBJ2-1; D is perhaps TRBD2 (5 bases). The CDR3 loop reads CASSPAGSTSYNEQFF. The DNA for the CDR3 is TGCGCCAGCAGCCCGGCGGGCTCTACCTCCTACAATGAGCAGTTCTTC.